The 7 T cell receptor beta chains below come from one sample, sequenced in a study of T cells in Graves' hyperthyroidism and ophthalmopathy. It was RNA transcripts that yielded the amplified TCR beta CDR3 regions. When the TCR CDR3 underwent first-round RT-PCR, the HTBI primer set was used. MiXCR was run by TCRdb on the multiplex PCR reads, yielding one entry per CDR3 protein. The sample has around 800,000 distinct CDR3 sequences; roughly 37% are singletons. The specimen sequenced was blood. These receptors originate from a young man with Graves' hyperthyroidism.

Many counts were recorded for this clonotype. The chain carries TRBV7-9 and TRBJ2-2, with D possibly matching TRBD1 (5 bases). Germline CDR1 and CDR2: SEHNR and FQNEAQ (reference sequence). This CDR3 spans 18 amino acids. V was pared by 4 bases and J by 1 base, with 19 bases between. The CDR3 spells CASSSSTLTARNTGELFF. The CDR3 nucleotides read TGTGCCAGCAGCTCAAGTACTCTGACAGCGAGGAACACCGGGGAGCTGTTTTTT. Based on the CDR3 plus reference TRBV7-9 and TRBJ2-2, the full variable domain is DTGVSQNPRHKITKRGQNVTFRCDPISEHNRLYWYRQTLGQGPEFLTYFQNEAQLEKSRLLSDRFSAERPKGSFSTLEIQRTEQGDSAMYLCASSSSTLTARNTGELFFGEGSRLTVL.

Concerning this clonotype: A far more abundant clone sits one base away, making this likely a read error. The J gene is TRBJ1-5, the V gene TRBV7-8; no reliable D call. Germline CDR1 and CDR2: SGHVS and FQNEAQ. V was clipped by 1 base and J by 11 bases, with 6 bases between them. The CDR3 runs to 11 residues. This CDR3 is CASSLGGSQHF. Here the CDR3 DNA reads TGTGCCAGCAGCTTAGGTGGGTCCCAGCATTTT.

This clonotype was seen a handful of times. The J gene is TRBJ2-7, the V gene TRBV7-8; TRBD2 matches at 9 bases. The junction had 7 bases not matched to a gene; V was cut back by 5 bases and J by 5 bases. The length of the CDR3 is 14 residues. CDR1 is SGHVS and CDR2 is FQNEAQ in the germline V gene. CDR3: CASSALVAGDEQYF. The DNA of the CDR3 is TGTGCCAGCAGCGCCCTGGTAGCGGGGGACGAGCAGTACTTC.

In this sample, this clonotype turned up once. One junction end does not reproduce the germline sequence, and a read error may be involved. The J gene is TRBJ2-6, the V gene TRBV9, with TRBD1 matching over 7 bases. Germline-derived CDR1 and CDR2 are SGDLS and YYNGEE. The CDR3 consists of 19 residues. The CDR3: CASSGTGGQVQSGANVLTF. The CDR3, as DNA: TGCGCCAGCAGCGGTACAGGCGGACAGGTTCAATCTGGGGCCAACGTCCTGACTTTC.

The V and J genes are TRBV7-4 and TRBJ1-6; 8 bases agree with TRBD1. Germline V gene sequence: CDR1 SGHVT, CDR2 SQSDAQ. The trim removed 5 bases at V and 9 bases at J, leaving 6 bases unmatched. The CDR3 runs 14 residues. CDR3 amino acids: CASSPQDRASPLHF. The CDR3 bases are TGTGCCAGCAGCCCTCAGGACAGGGCTTCACCCCTCCACTTT. Full variable domain (missing parts from reference TRBV7-4 and TRBJ1-6): GAGVSQSPRYKVAKRGRDVALRCDSISGHVTLYWYRQTLGQGSEVLTYSQSDAQRDKSGRPSGRFSAERPERSVSTLKIQRTEQGDSAVYLCASSPQDRASPLHFGNGTRLTVT.

This clonotype was recorded a few times. The J gene is TRBJ2-7, the V gene TRBV19; tentatively, D is TRBD1 (5 bases). Trimming removed 6 bases at V and 5 bases at J, with 14 bases between. The CDR3 extends over 13 amino acids. Germline CDR1 is LNHDA and CDR2 is SQIVND (reference sequence). Here the CDR3 reads CASSLKGFHEQYF. As DNA, the CDR3 is TGTGCCAGTAGCCTGAAGGGGTTCCACGAGCAGTACTTC.

The genes are TRBV12-3 or TRBV12-4 and TRBJ2-7; D possibly corresponds to TRBD1 (5 bases). V lost 6 bases and J 0 bases, leaving 12 bases between the germline ends. The CDR3 length is 14 residues. The CDR3 nucleotides read TGTGCCAGCAGGACAGTCCTGACCTCCTACGAGCAGTACTTC. Protein product: CASRTVLTSYEQYF.